This TCR beta chain was obtained from a study of response to subunit inactivated influenza vaccine. The study's findings and limits: The authors proposed limited new T cell recruitment per seasonal influenza vaccination.

TCRdb reanalysed the RT-PCR reads using MiXCR and keeps one entry per CDR3 protein. The sample lists approximately 520,000 distinct CDR3 sequences, more than 15% occurring once. Germline V gene sequence: CDR1 SGHTS, CDR2 YDEGEE. V dropped 2 bases and J dropped 4; count of bases not matched to a gene: 5. CDR3 length: 15 residues. This clonotype was counted a single time. Its antigen is undetermined. The source is a man between 50 and 69 years old who received an inactivated influenza vaccine. This sequence joins TRBV5-8 and TRBJ1-2; TRBD1 matches at 10 bases. The sample consisted of CD4+ T cells sorted from PBMCs, taken about 23 months after vaccination. Here the CDR3 reads CASSFRQGASYGYTF. The CDR3 DNA sequence: TGTGCCAGCAGCTTTAGACAGGGGGCCTCCTATGGCTACACCTTC.